Given below is one T cell receptor (beta chain) in context. Its antigen is not known. The data derive from a study of T cell responses to AZD1222 COVID-19 vaccine. General observations from the study: Spike-specific TCR breadth and depth both grew after two AZD1222 doses. Seropositive AZD1222 recipients at baseline numbered only five to seven. It should be noted that donors were predominantly white British and more often female, and clonal diversity was possibly underestimated.

This table comes from immunoSEQ multiplex PCR, and its TCRdb copy is limited to in-frame clones, with some not included. The sample includes about 89,000 clones, approximately 90% seen only once; the top ten take just over 5.5%. The CDR3 is 12 residues long. In germline, CDR1 is LGHDT, CDR2 YNNKEL (reference sequence). Trimming took 4 bases from V and 7 from J, leaving 10 bases between them. The sequencing used peripheral blood, collected 28 days after the second AZD1222 dose. The TCR comes from an adult who received the AZD1222 COVID-19 vaccine. The V and J genes are TRBV3-1 (or the pseudogene TRBV3-2) and TRBJ1-1; D uncertain. In nucleotides, the CDR3 is TGTGCCAGCAGCCGAGGCAGCCTTGAAGCTTTCTTT. This sequence encodes CASSRGSLEAFF.